This T cell receptor (beta chain) was found in a study of response to subunit inactivated influenza vaccine. TCRdb re-derived calls from the RT-PCR reads in MiXCR, one entry per CDR3 protein. The sample records some 180,000 distinct CDR3 sequences, approximately 8.7% being singletons. In germline, CDR1 is SNHLY, CDR2 FYNNEI. The CDR3 consists of 12 residues. Between the trimmed V and J ends, which lost 8 bases and 1 base, there was a span of 7 bases. This clonotype was counted ten times or more. The sequencing used non-naive T cells sorted from PBMCs, collected on the day of vaccination. The source is a man between 45 and 60 years old who received an inactivated influenza vaccine. The genes are TRBV2 and TRBJ2-3, with a weak D call TRBD2 (6 bases). The CDR3 spells CASGEGTDTQYF. The CDR3 DNA is TGTGCCAGCGGGGAGGGCACAGATACGCAGTATTTT.